These T cell receptor beta chains were read from a single sample in a study of tumor-infiltrating lymphocytes in primary liver carcinoma. TCRdb recomputed calls from the multiplex PCR reads with MiXCR, one row per CDR3 protein. The table lists 150,000 to 200,000 distinct CDR3 sequences, around four fifths of them singletons. Material for sequencing was tumor tissue from primary liver carcinoma. Receptors originate from a man between 40 and 49 years old with primary liver carcinoma and hepatitis B virus infection. Both conserved end residues are part of each CDR3. Fields, in order: CDR3 DNA, CDR3 protein, clone size, J gene, D gene, V gene. A D gene is named only where the DNA matches it firmly. Not every row has a clone size; where given, it reads once, few, many or a size class.

TGTGCCAGTAGTTTAAACGGGATGTCGGATACGCAGTATTTT	CASSLNGMSDTQYF	NA	TRBJ2-3	NA	TRBV19
TGTGCCAGCAGCTCAATCAGCAATCACCTCCAGCGTTTT	CASSSISNHLQRF	once	TRBJ1-5	NA	TRBV5-5
TGTGCCAGCATCTATGGTAGGGGGGACAGGGCCCCCTTTTACGAGCAGTACTTC	CASIYGRGDRAPFYEQYF	NA	TRBJ2-7	TRBD1	TRBV12-3/TRBV12-4
TGTGCCAGCAAAAGGGGCGTTCGAAGCTCTGGGGCCAACGTCCTGACTTTC	CASKRGVRSSGANVLTF	NA	TRBJ2-6	NA	TRBV6-9
TGCGTCAGCAGTCCTACAGGGGGTACTGGAAAAACCATATATTTT	CVSSPTGGTGKTIYF	NA	TRBJ1-3	TRBD1	TRBV4-1
TGTGCCAACTGCTTAAACGCGAACACCGGGGAACTGTTTTTT	CANCLNANTGELFF	NA	TRBJ2-2	NA	TRBV11-3
TGTGCCAGCAGCGCGTTCGGGAGGGCTAGAGGCAATGAGCAGTTCTTC	CASSAFGRARGNEQFF	NA	TRBJ2-1	TRBD2	TRBV9
TGTGCCAGCATCCCCCGGATCGGCTATGGCTACACCTTC	CASIPRIGYGYTF	NA	TRBJ1-2	NA	TRBV6-2/TRBV6-3
TGCGCCAGGAGCCAAGAGGCGGGGGTCGAGCAGTTATTC	CARSQEAGVEQLF	NA	TRBJ2-1	TRBD2	TRBV4-3
TGCAGCGTTAGAAGCAACGCCGGGGAGCTGTTTTTT	CSVRSNAGELFF	NA	TRBJ2-2	NA	TRBV29-1
TGCGCCAGCACCCAAAATCCAGGACTAGCGGGAGAGATCCAGTACTTC	CASTQNPGLAGEIQYF	once	TRBJ2-5	TRBD2	TRBV4-1
TGTGCCAGCACCACGGGAACATTGAACACTGAAGCTTTCTTT	CASTTGTLNTEAFF	NA	TRBJ1-1	NA	TRBV2
TGTGCCAGCAGACCGACAAGGACCTCCTACGAACAGTACTTC	CASRPTRTSYEQYF	NA	TRBJ2-7	NA	TRBV11-2
TGTGCCTGCAGCCCCGGGACCTTGAGAAGCGGCACAGATACACAGTATTTT	CACSPGTLRSGTDTQYF	NA	TRBJ2-3	NA	TRBV11-3
TGCAGCGTTGAAAAAGACATGAACACTGAAGCTTTCTTT	CSVEKDMNTEAFF	NA	TRBJ1-1	NA	TRBV29-1
TGCGCCAGCAGTGAACTATCGGGGACATGGGGGAGTAACACCGGGGAGCTGTTTTTT	CASSELSGTWGSNTGELFF	NA	TRBJ2-2	NA	TRBV10-1
TGCGCTAGCAGGCAAGAGGCCGTGACAGGGTACAATGAGCAGTTCTTC	CASRQEAVTGYNEQFF	NA	TRBJ2-1	TRBD1	TRBV4-1
TGTGCCAGCAGCACCGGGACAGGGATGCCAGGGGAGCTGTTTTTT	CASSTGTGMPGELFF	NA	TRBJ2-2	TRBD1	TRBV7-9
TGCAGCATCGGAGCGGGAGGGCCGCGGCATGAGCAGTTCTTC	CSIGAGGPRHEQFF	NA	TRBJ2-1	TRBD2	TRBV29-1
TGCGCCAGCAGCCAAGCGGACGTGGGCGGGGATACGCAGTATTTT	CASSQADVGGDTQYF	NA	TRBJ2-3	NA	TRBV4-1
TGTGCCAGCAGCTTGCTAGTGGGAGGGCGCGAGACCCAGTACTTC	CASSLLVGGRETQYF	few	TRBJ2-5	TRBD2	TRBV5-6
TGTGCCAGCAACCAAGCGGGGTTCTCCTACGAGCAGTACTTT	CASNQAGFSYEQYF	NA	TRBJ2-7	TRBD2	TRBV14
TGTGCCAGCACCTCCGTGGGCCTCCTTTCTTTC	CASTSVGLLSF	NA	TRBJ2-6	NA	TRBV5-6
TGCGGCAGCTCTGCAGGAGCCTACAATGAGGAGTTCTTC	CGSSAGAYNEEFF	NA	TRBJ2-1	NA	TRBV5-1
TGCGTCAGCAGCACCCCGGGACAGGGGGAATTTAACTATGGCTACACCTTC	CVSSTPGQGEFNYGYTF	NA	TRBJ1-2	TRBD1	TRBV5-4
TGCAATGCTAGCCACGGACTAGCGGGGGCAGATACGCAGTATTTT	CNASHGLAGADTQYF	NA	TRBJ2-3	TRBD2	TRBV20-1
TGTGACAGTAGTCCCCCCCCCGGAACAGATACGCAGTATTTT	CDSSPPPGTDTQYF	NA	TRBJ2-3	NA	TRBV28
TGCGCCAGTCGGTGGGCTGACGAGCAGTTCTTC	CASRWADEQFF	NA	TRBJ2-1	NA	TRBV5-1
TGTGCCAACAGTTTATGGGGGCAAGGGAGATCCTACGATCAGTACTTC	CANSLWGQGRSYDQYF	NA	TRBJ2-7	NA	TRBV12-3/TRBV12-4
TGTGCCAGTTCCGTTGGGACTATAACCCCGCAGTATTTT	CASSVGTITPQYF	NA	TRBJ2-3	TRBD2	TRBV6-2/TRBV6-3
TGTGCCAGCAGTTTAGTAGGCAAACCATTCGAGCAATACTTC	CASSLVGKPFEQYF	once	TRBJ2-7	NA	TRBV12-3/TRBV12-4
TGTGCCAGCAGCCAACCCCGGGCGGGGAGCGCAGAAACGCAGTATTTT	CASSQPRAGSAETQYF	NA	TRBJ2-3	NA	TRBV6-2/TRBV6-3
TGCAGTGTGGTAACGGGGGGCACTGAAGCTTTCTTT	CSVVTGGTEAFF	NA	TRBJ1-1	NA	TRBV29-1
TGTAGCGCCTGGCATGTAGATACGCAGTATTTT	CSAWHVDTQYF	NA	TRBJ2-3	NA	TRBV29-1
TGTGCCAGCTGCGATCCGGGACAAGGGAATCAGCCCCAGCATTTT	CASCDPGQGNQPQHF	NA	TRBJ1-5	NA	TRBV6-1
TGTGCCAGCAGTGCGTTTCCTTTCGGGGCAGCACTTACTGCTAATGATAAACTGTTTTTT	CASSAFPFGAALTANDKLFF	NA	TRBJ1-4	NA	TRBV6-1
TGTGCCGGTCACGGCGGACTAGCGGGCAGCACAGATACGCCGTATTTT	CAGHGGLAGSTDTPYF	once	TRBJ2-3	TRBD2	TRBV6-1
TGTGCCATCAGTCAAGATCTGGATACTCAGTACTTC	CAISQDLDTQYF	NA	TRBJ2-4	NA	TRBV4-2
TGTGCCAGCTTGACCTCCGGGGCCAACGTCCTGACTTTC	CASLTSGANVLTF	NA	TRBJ2-6	NA	TRBV6-6
TGTGTCAGCAGTTTAGCGGCCAGGAAGTTTTACGAGCAGTACTTC	CVSSLAARKFYEQYF	NA	TRBJ2-7	NA	TRBV11-2
TGTGACAGCAGCACAGGGGGGACTACTGAAGCTCCCTTT	CDSSTGGTTEAPF	NA	TRBJ1-1	TRBD1	TRBV6-6
TGTGCCAGCACCCTGGGAGGGAGGGTTAGTCAACTCCAGCATTTT	CASTLGGRVSQLQHF	NA	TRBJ1-5	NA	TRBV6-6
TGTGCCAGCAGTTACATCGGGGCCGCATACGTGGAGCTGTTATTT	CASSYIGAAYVELLF	NA	TRBJ2-2	NA	TRBV6-2/TRBV6-3
TGTGCCAGCCACCTACAGGGACAGGGAACCTATGACTACACCTTC	CASHLQGQGTYDYTF	NA	TRBJ1-2	TRBD1	TRBV28
TGTGCCACTCGGCGAGGTGGGATGACCACTGAAGCTTTCTTT	CATRRGGMTTEAFF	NA	TRBJ1-1	NA	TRBV6-2/TRBV6-3
TGCAGCGCCGTGACATCTGTGACAGGCACTCCCTACGAGCAGTACTTC	CSAVTSVTGTPYEQYF	NA	TRBJ2-7	NA	TRBV29-1
TGTGCCTGGAGTGGAAGGGGAGGGACTGAAGCTTTCTTT	CAWSGRGGTEAFF	many	TRBJ1-1	NA	TRBV30
TGTGCCATCAGTCCCCCCAGGACAGGCACTGAAGCTTTCTTT	CAISPPRTGTEAFF	NA	TRBJ1-1	TRBD1	TRBV12-3/TRBV12-4
TGTGCCAGCAGCTCCTGGACTAGCGGGGGCCCAGATACGCAGCATTTT	CASSSWTSGGPDTQHF	NA	TRBJ1-5	NA	TRBV7-9
TGCAGCGTTCAACAAGCAGTATCTAATACAGATACGCAGTATTTT	CSVQQAVSNTDTQYF	NA	TRBJ2-3	NA	TRBV29-1
TGCGCCAGCAGGGCGGACTATAGCACAGATACGCAGAATTTT	CASRADYSTDTQNF	NA	TRBJ2-3	NA	TRBV5-4
TGTGCCAGCAGCTTCAGCCGGGCACAAGAGAACCAGTACTTC	CASSFSRAQENQYF	NA	TRBJ2-5	NA	TRBV11-2
TGTGCCAATAGCGGGACAGGGGCAGGTGAAGAGACCCAATACTTC	CANSGTGAGEETQYF	NA	TRBJ2-5	TRBD1	TRBV6-5
TGTGCCATTAACCTTGGAGGCGGGAACAATGAGCAGTTCTTC	CAINLGGGNNEQFF	NA	TRBJ2-1	NA	TRBV5-4
TGTGCCAACAGTTACCCGGCTAGCGGGAATTTTAGCTCCCACAATGAGCAGTTCTTC	CANSYPASGNFSSHNEQFF	NA	TRBJ2-1	TRBD2	TRBV6-7
TGTGCCAACAGGTCGGTAGGGCCGGCTTTCTTT	CANRSVGPAFF	NA	TRBJ1-1	NA	TRBV6-2/TRBV6-3